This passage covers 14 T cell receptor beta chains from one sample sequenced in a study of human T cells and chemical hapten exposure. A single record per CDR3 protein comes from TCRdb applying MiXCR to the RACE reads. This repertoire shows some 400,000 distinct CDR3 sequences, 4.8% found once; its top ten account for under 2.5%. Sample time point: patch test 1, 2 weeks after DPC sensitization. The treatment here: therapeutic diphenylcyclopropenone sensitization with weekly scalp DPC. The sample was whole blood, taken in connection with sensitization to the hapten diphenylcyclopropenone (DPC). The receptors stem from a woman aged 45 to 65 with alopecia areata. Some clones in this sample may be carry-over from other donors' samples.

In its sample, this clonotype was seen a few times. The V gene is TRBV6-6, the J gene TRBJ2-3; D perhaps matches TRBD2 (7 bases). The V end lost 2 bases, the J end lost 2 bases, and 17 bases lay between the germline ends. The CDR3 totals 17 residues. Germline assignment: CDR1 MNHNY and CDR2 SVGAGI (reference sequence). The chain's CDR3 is CASSYPPNRGATDTQYF. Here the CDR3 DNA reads TGTGCCAGCAGTTACCCCCCCAACCGGGGGGCCACAGATACGCAGTATTTT.

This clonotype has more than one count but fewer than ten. In DNA form, the CDR3 reads TGCGCCAGCAGCCACCCACCGGGACAGGGGCCCGGGGAGCTGTTTTTT. Translation: CASSHPPGQGPGELFF. The J gene is TRBJ2-2, the V gene TRBV4-1; 10 bases line up with TRBD1. V shed 3 bases and J 6 bases; nucleotides not matched to a gene: 7. From germline, CDR1 is MGHRA and CDR2 YSYEKL. The CDR3 has 16 residues.

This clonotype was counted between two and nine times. CDR3 sequence (DNA): TGCAGTGCTATTGAACCAGGCCTAGCGGGAGTCATAGGCGGCACAGATACGCAGTATTTT. This codes for CSAIEPGLAGVIGGTDTQYF. The chain couples TRBV20-1 to TRBJ2-3, with 10 bases lining up with TRBD2. The V gene's germline CDR1 is DFQATT and CDR2 SNEGSKA (reference sequence). The trim removed 4 bases at V and 1 base at J, leaving 20 bases unmatched. This CDR3 is 20 amino acids long.

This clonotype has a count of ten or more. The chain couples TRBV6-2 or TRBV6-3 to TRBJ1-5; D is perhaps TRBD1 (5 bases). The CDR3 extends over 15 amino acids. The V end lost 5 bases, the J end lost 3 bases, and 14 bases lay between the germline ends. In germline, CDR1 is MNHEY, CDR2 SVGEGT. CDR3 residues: CASSRGTASNQPQHF. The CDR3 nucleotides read TGTGCCAGCAGTCGCGGGACGGCCTCCAATCAGCCCCAGCATTTT.

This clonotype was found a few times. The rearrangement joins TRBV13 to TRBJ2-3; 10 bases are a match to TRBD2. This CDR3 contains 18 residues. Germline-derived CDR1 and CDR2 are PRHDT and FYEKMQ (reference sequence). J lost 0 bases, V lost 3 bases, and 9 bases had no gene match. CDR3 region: CASSLWPSGSRSTDTQYF. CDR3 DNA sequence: TGTGCCAGCAGCTTGTGGCCTAGCGGGAGCCGAAGCACAGATACGCAGTATTTT.

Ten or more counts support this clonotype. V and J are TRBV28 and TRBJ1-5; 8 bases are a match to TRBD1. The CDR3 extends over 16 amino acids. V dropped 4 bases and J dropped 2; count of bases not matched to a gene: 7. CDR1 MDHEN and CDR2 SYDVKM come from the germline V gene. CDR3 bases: TGTGCCAGCAGTTCTCACCAGGGGGCAGGCAATCAGCCCCAGCATTTT. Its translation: CASSSHQGAGNQPQHF.

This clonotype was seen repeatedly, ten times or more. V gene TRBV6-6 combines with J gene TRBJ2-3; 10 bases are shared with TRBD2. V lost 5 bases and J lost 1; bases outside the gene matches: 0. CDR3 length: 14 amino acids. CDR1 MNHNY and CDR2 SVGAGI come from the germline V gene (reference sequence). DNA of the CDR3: TGTGCCAGCAGTGGGACTAGCGGCACAGATACGCAGTATTTT. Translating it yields CASSGTSGTDTQYF.

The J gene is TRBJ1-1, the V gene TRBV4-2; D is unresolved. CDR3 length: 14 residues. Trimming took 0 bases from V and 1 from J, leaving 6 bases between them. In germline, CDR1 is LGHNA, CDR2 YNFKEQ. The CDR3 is CASSQEPQNTEAFF. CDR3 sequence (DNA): TGTGCCAGCAGCCAAGAACCTCAGAACACTGAAGCTTTCTTT.

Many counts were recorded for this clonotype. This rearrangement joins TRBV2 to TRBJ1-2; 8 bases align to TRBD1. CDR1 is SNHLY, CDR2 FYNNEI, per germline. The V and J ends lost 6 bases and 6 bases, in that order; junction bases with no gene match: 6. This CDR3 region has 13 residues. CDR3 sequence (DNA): TGTGCCAGCAGCATAGGACAGGGTGATGGCTACACCTTC. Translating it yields CASSIGQGDGYTF.

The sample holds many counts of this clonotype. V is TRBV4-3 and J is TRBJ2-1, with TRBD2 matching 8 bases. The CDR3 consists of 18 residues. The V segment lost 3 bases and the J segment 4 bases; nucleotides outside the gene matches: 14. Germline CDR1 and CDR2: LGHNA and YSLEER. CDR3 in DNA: TGCGCCAGCAGCCAGTCACTAGCGGAGCCTGCCTCTTACAATGAGCAGTTCTTC. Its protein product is CASSQSLAEPASYNEQFF.

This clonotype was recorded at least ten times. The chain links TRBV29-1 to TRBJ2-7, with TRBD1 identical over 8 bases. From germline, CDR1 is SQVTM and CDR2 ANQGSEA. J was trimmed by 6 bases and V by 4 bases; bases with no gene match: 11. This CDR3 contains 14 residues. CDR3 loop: CSVVFRTGSGEQYF. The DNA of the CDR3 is TGCAGCGTTGTTTTCCGGACAGGGTCCGGCGAGCAGTACTTC.

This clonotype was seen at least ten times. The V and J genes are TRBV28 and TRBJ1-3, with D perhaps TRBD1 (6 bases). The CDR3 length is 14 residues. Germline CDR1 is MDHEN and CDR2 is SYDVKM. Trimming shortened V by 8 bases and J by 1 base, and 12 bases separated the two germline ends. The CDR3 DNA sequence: TGTGCCAGCTTCATCAGGGGTTCTGGAAACACCATATATTTT. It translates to CASFIRGSGNTIYF.

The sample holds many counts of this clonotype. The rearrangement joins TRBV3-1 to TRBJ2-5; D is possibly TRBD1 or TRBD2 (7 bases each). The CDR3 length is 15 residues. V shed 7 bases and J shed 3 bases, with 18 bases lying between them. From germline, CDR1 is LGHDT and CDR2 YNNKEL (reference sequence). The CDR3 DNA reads TGTGCCAGCACCGTCGTGGGAGGGGGCAAAGAGACCCAGTACTTC. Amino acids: CASTVVGGGKETQYF.

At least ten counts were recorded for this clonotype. The chain's CDR3 is CASSRAGNTEAFF. CDR3 DNA: TGTGCCAGCAGTAGGGCGGGGAACACTGAAGCTTTCTTT. The chain employs TRBV12-3 or TRBV12-4 and TRBJ1-1; no reliable D call. V was trimmed by 5 bases and J by 1 base, leaving 8 bases between them. The CDR3 consists of 13 residues.